The T cell receptor beta chain described here comes from a study of glioma-infiltrating T cells after dendritic cell vaccination (dated by TCRdb to 2015 to 2016). Turning to the overall study: The cohort comprised around 15 glioblastoma patients from Phase I and II dendritic cell vaccination trials, 9 newly diagnosed and 6 with recurrent disease. Autologous tumor lysate-pulsed dendritic cell vaccination was administered to the patients between about 2002 and 2013. To make the vaccine, monocyte-derived dendritic cells were cultured for 6 to 7 days with IL-4 and GM-CSF and then pulsed overnight with autologous tumor lysate. Three intradermal dendritic cell vaccine injections were administered to patients at biweekly intervals in the arm below the axilla. In glioblastoma patients vaccinated with dendritic cells, deep sequencing of TCR beta CDR3 regions served to measure tumor-infiltrating lymphocyte content and to compare repertoires between tumor and blood. Survival after dendritic cell vaccination was correlated with TCR sequencing metrics, including TIL content and tumor-blood repertoire overlap.

The germline V gene provides CDR1 SNHLY and CDR2 FYNNEI. V was cut back by 3 bases and J by 10 bases, leaving a gap of 10 bases between them. From its cysteine to its phenylalanine, the CDR3 spans 13 amino acids. Only the CDR3 portion is preserved as DNA: 39 bases, with reading frame beginning at the first base. General findings and caveats noted by the study authors: No direct relationship between TCR clonality and survival was found, suggesting that a diverse polyclonal response may matter. The cohort was small and heterogeneous, with few patients having full blood and tumor sets and even fewer initial-recurrent tumor pairs. After dendritic cell vaccination, a higher estimated pretreatment TIL content predicted longer time to progression and overall survival. The three-group TCR overlap response model was characterized as speculative, and prospective validation of the model was stated to be required.

Selection of patients required sufficient residual fresh-frozen tumor tissue and over two years of available survival data. Although molecular status otherwise differed among the glioblastoma patients, no patient had an isocitrate dehydrogenase mutation. PBMC were collected before vaccination, two weeks after the third vaccination, and at tumor progression if tumor progression occurred. The Qiagen DNeasy Blood extraction Kit was used for extraction of genomic DNA. Concerning this clone: What this receptor recognizes is not known. No base-level quality is on record; no much larger clone is a single base apart.

The immunoSEQ assay amplified TCRB CDR3 regions from around 2.1 micrograms of genomic DNA, or from all available DNA when less than that amount was available. The multiplex PCR relied on 60 forward primers for TCR V beta segments and 13 reverse primers for J beta segments. To estimate the number of reads per starting template, synthetic control templates were added to each sample at limiting dilution. Sequencing produced 87 bp reads on the Illumina HiSeq System. The paper's data handling went like this. PCR and sequencing errors were removed by a nearest neighbor algorithm that merged closely related sequences. TCR overlap was measured as the percentage of unique tumor TCR beta sequences that were also present in the peripheral blood of the same patient. Held by TCRdb, this immuneACCESS table contains in-frame sequences only and omits some clones. Under half of the omission traces to an unresolved V gene where checked; the cause of the rest is unknown. V and J calls and clone size follow that table, whereas D and trimming were derived from the DNA. The sample profile shows approximately 67,000 clones; about 86% of them were found once. Roughly 7.7% of the sample rests with the top ten.

The clonotype comes from a human donor with glioblastoma. The sequences come from blood, collected before dendritic cell vaccination. The V and J genes are TRBV2 and TRBJ1-6; the D segment could be TRBD1, given 5 matching bases. The CDR3 amino acid sequence is: CASSEQGGSPLHF. The nucleotides are TGTGCCAGCAGTGAGCAGGGTGGCTCACCCCTCCACTTT.